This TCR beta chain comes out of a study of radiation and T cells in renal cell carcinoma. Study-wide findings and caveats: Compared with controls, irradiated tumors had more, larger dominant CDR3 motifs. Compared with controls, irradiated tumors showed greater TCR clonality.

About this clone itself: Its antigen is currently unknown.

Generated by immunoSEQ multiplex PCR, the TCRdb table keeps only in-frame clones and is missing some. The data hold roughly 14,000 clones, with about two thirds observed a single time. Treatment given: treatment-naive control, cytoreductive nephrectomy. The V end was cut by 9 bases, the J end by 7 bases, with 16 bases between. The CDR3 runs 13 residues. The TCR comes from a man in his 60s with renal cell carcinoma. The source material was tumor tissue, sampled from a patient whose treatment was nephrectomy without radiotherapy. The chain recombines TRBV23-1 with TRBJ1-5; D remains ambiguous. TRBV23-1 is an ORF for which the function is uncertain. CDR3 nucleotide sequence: TGCGCCAGTATACAACGGGGAAGGCAGCCCCAGCATTTT. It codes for CASIQRGRQPQHF.